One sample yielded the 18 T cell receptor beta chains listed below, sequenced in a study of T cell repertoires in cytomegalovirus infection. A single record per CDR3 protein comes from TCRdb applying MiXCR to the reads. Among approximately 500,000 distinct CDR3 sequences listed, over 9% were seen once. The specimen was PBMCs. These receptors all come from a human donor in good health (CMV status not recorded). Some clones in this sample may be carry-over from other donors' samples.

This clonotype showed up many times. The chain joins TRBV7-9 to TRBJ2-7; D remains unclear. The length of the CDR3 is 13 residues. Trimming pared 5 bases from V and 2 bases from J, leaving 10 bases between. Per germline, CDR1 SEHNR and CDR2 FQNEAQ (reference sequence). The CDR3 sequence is CASSPPVTYEQYF. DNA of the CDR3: TGTGCCAGCAGCCCCCCAGTAACCTACGAGCAGTACTTC.

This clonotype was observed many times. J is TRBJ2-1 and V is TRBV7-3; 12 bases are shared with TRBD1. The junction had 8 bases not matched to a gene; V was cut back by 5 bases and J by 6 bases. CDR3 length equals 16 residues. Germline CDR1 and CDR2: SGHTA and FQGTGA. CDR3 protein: CASSIMGQGAGNEQFF. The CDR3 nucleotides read TGTGCCAGCAGCATAATGGGACAGGGGGCAGGCAATGAGCAGTTCTTC.

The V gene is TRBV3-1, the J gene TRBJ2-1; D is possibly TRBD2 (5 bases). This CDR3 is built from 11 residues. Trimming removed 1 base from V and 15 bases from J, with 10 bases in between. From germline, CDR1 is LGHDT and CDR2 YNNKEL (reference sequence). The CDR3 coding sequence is TGTGCCAGCAGCCAAGGGGAGAGTCCGTTCTTC. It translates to CASSQGESPFF.

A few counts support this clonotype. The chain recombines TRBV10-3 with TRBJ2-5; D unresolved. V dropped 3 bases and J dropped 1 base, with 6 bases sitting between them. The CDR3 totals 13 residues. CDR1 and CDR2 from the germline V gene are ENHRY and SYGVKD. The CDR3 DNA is TGTGCCATCAGTGATCTCGGCCAAGAGACCCAGTACTTC. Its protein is CAISDLGQETQYF.

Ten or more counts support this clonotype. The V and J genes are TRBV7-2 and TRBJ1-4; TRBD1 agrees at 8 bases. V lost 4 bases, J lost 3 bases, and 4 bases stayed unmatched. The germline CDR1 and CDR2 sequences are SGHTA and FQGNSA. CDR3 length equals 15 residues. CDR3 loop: CASSSYRGANEKLFF. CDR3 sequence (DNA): TGTGCCAGCAGCTCGTACAGGGGGGCTAATGAAAAACTGTTTTTT.

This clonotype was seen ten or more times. DNA of the CDR3: TGCAGTGCTAGAGACGGCCAGGGGGGTCAGCCCCAGCATTTT. This sequence encodes CSARDGQGGQPQHF. The rearrangement links TRBV20-1 to TRBJ1-5; TRBD1 matches 7 bases. Germline V gene lookup returns CDR1 DFQATT and CDR2 SNEGSKA (reference sequence). V lost 0 bases and J lost 6; bases outside the gene matches: 5. The CDR3 extends over 14 amino acids.

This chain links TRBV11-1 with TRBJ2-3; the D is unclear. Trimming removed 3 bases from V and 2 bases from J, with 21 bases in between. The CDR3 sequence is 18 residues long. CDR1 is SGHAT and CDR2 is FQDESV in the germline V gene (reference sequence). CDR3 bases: TGTGCCAGCAGCTTCCCCGGGTGGAGTCGGGTGGACACAGATACGCAGTATTTT. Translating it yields CASSFPGWSRVDTDTQYF.

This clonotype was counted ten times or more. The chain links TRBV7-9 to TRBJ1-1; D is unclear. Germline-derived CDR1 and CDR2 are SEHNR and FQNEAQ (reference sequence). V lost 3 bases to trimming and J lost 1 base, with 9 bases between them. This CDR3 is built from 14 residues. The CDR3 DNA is TGTGCCAGCAGCTTTGCGAGTACGAACACTGAAGCTTTCTTT. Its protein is CASSFASTNTEAFF.

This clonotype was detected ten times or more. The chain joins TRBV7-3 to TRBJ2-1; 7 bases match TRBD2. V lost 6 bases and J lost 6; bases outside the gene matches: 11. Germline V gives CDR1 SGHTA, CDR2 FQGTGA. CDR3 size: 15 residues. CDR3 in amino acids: CASRLGLDIGNEQFF. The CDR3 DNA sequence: TGTGCCAGCAGACTTGGACTAGACATAGGCAATGAGCAGTTCTTC.

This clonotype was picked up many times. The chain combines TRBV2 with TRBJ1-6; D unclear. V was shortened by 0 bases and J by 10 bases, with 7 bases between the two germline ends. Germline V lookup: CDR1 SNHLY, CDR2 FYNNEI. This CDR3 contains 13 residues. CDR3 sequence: CASSEAKGSPLHF. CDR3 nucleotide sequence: TGTGCCAGCAGTGAAGCGAAAGGATCACCCCTCCACTTT.

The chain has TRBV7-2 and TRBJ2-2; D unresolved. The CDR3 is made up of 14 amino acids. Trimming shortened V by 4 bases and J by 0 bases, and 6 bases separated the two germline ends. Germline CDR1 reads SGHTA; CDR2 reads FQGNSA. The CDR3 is CASSSRTNTGELFF. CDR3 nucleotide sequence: TGTGCCAGCAGCTCGAGGACGAACACCGGGGAGCTGTTTTTT.

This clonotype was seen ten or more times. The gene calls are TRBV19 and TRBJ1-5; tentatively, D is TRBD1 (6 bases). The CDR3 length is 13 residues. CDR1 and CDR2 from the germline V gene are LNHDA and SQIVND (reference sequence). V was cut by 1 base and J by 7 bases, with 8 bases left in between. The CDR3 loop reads CASSIVGGQPQHF. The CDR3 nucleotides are TGTGCCAGTAGTATAGTTGGGGGCCAGCCCCAGCATTTT.

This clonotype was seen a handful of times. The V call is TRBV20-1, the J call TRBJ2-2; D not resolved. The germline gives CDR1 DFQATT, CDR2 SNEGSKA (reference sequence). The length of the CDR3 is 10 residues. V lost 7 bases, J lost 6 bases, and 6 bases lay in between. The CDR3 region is CSVNPGELFF. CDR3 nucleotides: TGCAGTGTGAATCCCGGGGAGCTGTTTTTT.

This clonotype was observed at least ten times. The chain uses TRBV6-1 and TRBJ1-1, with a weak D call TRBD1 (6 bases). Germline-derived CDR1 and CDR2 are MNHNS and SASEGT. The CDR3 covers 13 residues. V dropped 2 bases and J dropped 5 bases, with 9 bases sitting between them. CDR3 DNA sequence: TGTGCCAGCAGTGAACAGGGGAGGACTGAAGCTTTCTTT. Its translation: CASSEQGRTEAFF.

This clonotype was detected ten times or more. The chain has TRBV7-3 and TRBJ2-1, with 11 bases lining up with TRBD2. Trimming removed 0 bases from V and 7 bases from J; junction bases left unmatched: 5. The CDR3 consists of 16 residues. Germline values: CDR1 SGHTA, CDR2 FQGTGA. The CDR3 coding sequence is TGTGCCAGCAGCTTAACGGGGCTAGCGGGAGGAAATGAGCAGTTCTTC. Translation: CASSLTGLAGGNEQFF.

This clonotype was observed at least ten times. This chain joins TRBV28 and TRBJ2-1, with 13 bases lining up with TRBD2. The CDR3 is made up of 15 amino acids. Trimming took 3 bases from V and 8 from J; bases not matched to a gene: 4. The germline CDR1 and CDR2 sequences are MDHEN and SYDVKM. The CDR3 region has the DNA TGTGCCAGCAGTTTTAGGACTAGCGGGAGCTATGAGCAGTTCTTC. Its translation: CASSFRTSGSYEQFF.

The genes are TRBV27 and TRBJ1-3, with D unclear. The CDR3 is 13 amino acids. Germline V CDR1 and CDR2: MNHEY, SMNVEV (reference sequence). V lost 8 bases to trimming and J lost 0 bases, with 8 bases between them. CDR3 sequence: CASRMSSGNTIYF. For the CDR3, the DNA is TGTGCCAGCCGGATGAGCTCTGGAAACACCATATATTTT.

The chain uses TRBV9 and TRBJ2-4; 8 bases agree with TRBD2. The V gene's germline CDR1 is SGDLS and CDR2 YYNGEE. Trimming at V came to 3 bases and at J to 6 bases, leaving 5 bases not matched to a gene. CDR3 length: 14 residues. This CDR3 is CASSATSAVNIQYF. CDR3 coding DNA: TGTGCCAGCAGCGCGACTAGCGCGGTAAACATTCAGTACTTC.